The rows below give T cell receptor beta chains drawn from one sample of a study of cytomegalovirus exposure and HLA in healthy donors. The method was immunoSEQ multiplex PCR; TCRdb's version includes in-frame clones alone and lacks a portion of them. This table holds over 120,000 clones, about nine tenths found once. Sequencing was done on a sample of PBMCs. These TCRs come from a man in his late teens or twenties in good health and CMV-seropositive. Each CDR3 is given without its conserved first and last residue. Each record gives: J gene, V gene, CDR3 protein.

TRBJ1-3,TRBV13,ASSSVMDSHAGNTIY
TRBJ2-6,TRBV9,ASSETPGANVLT
TRBJ1-3,TRBV6-6,ASSYRGQGGNTIY
TRBJ2-7,TRBV14,ASSQDQGYYEQY
TRBJ2-3,TRBV29-1,SAGTSGGNRDTQY
TRBJ1-4,TRBV5-1,ASSRTLGGLREKLF
TRBJ2-5,TRBV5-1,ASRTMTDRQETQY
TRBJ1-2,TRBV30,AWSVWDTGYT
TRBJ1-5,TRBV18,ASSLTGDSNQPQH
TRBJ1-2,TRBV6-5,ASSYQGSPNYGYT
TRBJ1-2,TRBV6-6,ASSKGAYGYT
TRBJ2-7,TRBV21-1,ASSKGTGDYEQY
TRBJ2-2,TRBV30,AWSHTGELF
TRBJ1-1,TRBV27,ASSPQKRTEAF
TRBJ2-7,TRBV5-6,ASSLSWGLVYEQY
TRBJ2-3,TRBV10-3,ATTSAGTDTQY
TRBJ2-7,TRBV14,ASRGGSGTGDYEQY
TRBJ2-2,TRBV29-1,SVRGQGGTGELF
TRBJ2-7,TRBV6-5,ASSRRTSGPYEQY
TRBJ2-7,TRBV6-1,ASSTRDSGPYEQY
TRBJ2-5,TRBV9,ASSVRPGRSFCPQY
TRBJ1-4,TRBV2,ASRGGGGEKLF
TRBJ1-2,TRBV5-4,ASSLPDRDVYGYT
TRBJ2-5,TRBV6-4,ASSDSVRRRWVETQY
TRBJ2-5,TRBV30,AFTQGIGETQY
TRBJ1-6,TRBV2,ASSPGSSPLH
TRBJ2-3,TRBV7-3,ASSIGLAGETDTQY
TRBJ2-2,TRBV7-3,ASSPSFGGRSGELF
TRBJ1-4,TRBV6-4,ASSAQGAQGEKLF
TRBJ2-2,TRBV5-1,ASSLAGGSLNTGELF
TRBJ1-4,TRBV5-1,ASSPAGGGEKLF
TRBJ1-2,TRBV19,ASHRGKNYGYT
TRBJ2-7,TRBV7-9,ASSLGHPEQY
TRBJ2-3,TRBV5-1,ASSLASGRTDTQY
TRBJ2-7,TRBV4-1,ASSQEKEVDYEQY
TRBJ2-2,TRBV7-6,ASSSPPGTGGSTGELF
TRBJ1-2,TRBV7-2,ASSPGTQSGYT
TRBJ2-3,TRBV19,ASSDSGTGVADTQY
TRBJ1-2,TRBV2,ASSLDSNYGYT
TRBJ2-3,TRBV27,ASSLLGTGVTDTQY
TRBJ1-3,TRBV18,ASSPPGGWSGNTIY
TRBJ2-3,TRBV5-1,ASSPMELAGGTDTQY
TRBJ2-1,TRBV7-8,ASSLMGGRLDEQF
TRBJ2-3,TRBV28,ASRGLAPLTDTQY
TRBJ2-1,TRBV11-2,ASSLQLVPRGNEQF
TRBJ2-3,TRBV28,ASSFPDRGLDTQY
TRBJ2-2,TRBV5-1,ASSRGPTGELF
TRBJ1-2,TRBV18,ASSPSGTGEYYGYT
TRBJ2-1,TRBV29-1,SVSGTSGIVDEQF
TRBJ2-2,TRBV6-1,ATGTSRAGELF
TRBJ2-1,TRBV27,ASSLSGQGPYNEQF
TRBJ1-4,TRBV15,ATSRGTGEEKLF
TRBJ2-2,TRBV6-5,ASSRDRGPGELF
TRBJ2-3,TRBV5-6,ASSPTPFTDTQY
TRBJ1-3,TRBV6-5,ASRVEGGSGNTIY
TRBJ1-2,TRBV6-5,ASRMTGDYGYT
TRBJ1-2,TRBV5-4,ASSLESGDGYT
TRBJ2-7,TRBV15,ATGEGTLFYEQY